The 14 T cell receptor beta chains below come from one sample, sequenced in a study of tumor-infiltrating lymphocytes in primary liver carcinoma. The tissue used was unsorted bulk material of 20-30 mg. RNA and DNA were co-extracted from it with the AllPrep DNA/RNA mini kit. A constant-region primer served to make TCR beta cDNA from roughly 480 ng total RNA. ARM-PCR was slightly modified, and three nested multiplex PCR rounds with it gave rise to the TCR beta libraries. Use of TRBV1-TRBV30 forward primers with a C-beta reverse primer characterized the first two PCR rounds, which lasted 10 cycles each. TCRdb used MiXCR to reprocess the multiplex PCR reads, holding one entry per CDR3 protein. This sample yields about 190,000 distinct CDR3 sequences, of which around 81% are seen a single time; roughly 20% belongs to the top ten. Sequenced input: tumor tissue from primary liver carcinoma. The receptors originated from a man aged 35 to 55 with primary liver carcinoma and hepatitis B virus infection.

This clonotype came up once. The chain is built from TRBV5-5 and TRBJ2-2; 10 positions agree with TRBD2. The CDR3 is 15 residues long. V lost 5 bases, J lost 6 bases, and 7 bases stayed unmatched. The germline CDR1 and CDR2 sequences are SGHKS and YYEKEE (reference sequence). CDR3 coding DNA: TGTGCCAGCAGTGGGACTAGCGTTTACGCCGGGGAGCTGTTTTTT. Protein: CASSGTSVYAGELFF.

To note about this clonotype: Since a much larger clone is just one base distant, this may be a read error. The chain recombines TRBV28 with TRBJ2-7; 8 bases fit TRBD2. In germline, CDR1 is MDHEN, CDR2 SYDVKM. The V segment lost 2 bases and the J segment 6 bases; nucleotides outside the gene matches: 12. The CDR3 loop spans 16 amino acids. CDR3 sequence reads: CASSLRTSRMLREQYF. CDR3 coding DNA: TGTGCCAGCAGTTTAAGGACTAGCAGGATGTTGCGCGAGCAGTACTTC.

To note about this clonotype: As the CDR3 is not closed by the conserved phenylalanine or tryptophan, this likely results from a read error. V gene TRBV28 combines with J gene TRBJ1-5; D is perhaps TRBD1 (6 bases). Germline V CDR1 and CDR2: MDHEN, SYDVKM. The CDR3 is 14 residues long. V lost 5 bases and J 7 bases, leaving 15 bases between the germline ends. CDR3 nucleotides: TGTGCCAGCAGTCAACAGGGTTTTGGACAGCCCCAGCATTTA. The encoded protein is CASSQQGFGQPQHL.

This clonotype was observed a few times. Its ends do not fully match the called genes, so a read error is possible. The V and J genes are TRBV10-3 and TRBJ1-2; D perhaps matches TRBD1 (5 bases). This CDR3 has 14 amino acids. Germline V CDR1 and CDR2: ENHRY, SYGVKD. CDR3 sequence (DNA): TGTGCTATCAGTGAGTCGTCAGGGAACTATGGCTACACCTTC. It is translated as CAISESSGNYGYTF.

Turning to this clonotype: In this CDR3 the conserved last residue, phenylalanine or tryptophan, is missing, so a read error is likely. The DNA is omitted, as the CDR3 cannot be located on it reliably, and the CDR3 follows TCRdb's listing. This rearrangement joins TRBV29-1 to TRBJ2-7; the D call in the table, TRBD1, was not verified against the DNA. Germline V gives CDR1 SQVTM, CDR2 ANQGSEA. The CDR3 length is 13 residues, termini included. CDR3 loop: CSVAPTGLHEQYL.

The chain joins TRBV29-1 to TRBJ2-5, with 7 bases aligning to TRBD2. V was pared by 3 bases and J by 14 bases, with 21 bases of the junction left unmatched. The CDR3 has 15 amino acids. The germline gives CDR1 SQVTM, CDR2 ANQGSEA. The CDR3 protein is CSVEGPGRLQETRYF. CDR3 bases: TGCAGCGTTGAGGGACCCGGGAGGCTCCAAGAGACCCGATACTTC.

Points on this clonotype: The junction departs from germline at one end; a sequencing error may be responsible. The chain recombines TRBV11-1 with TRBJ2-7; D is unresolved. The CDR3 consists of 13 residues. Germline CDR1 SGHAT, CDR2 FQDESV (reference sequence). The CDR3: CANSVKRSYEQYF. The CDR3 nucleotides are TGTGCCAACAGCGTGAAGCGATCCTACGAGCAGTACTTC.

Comment on this clonotype: An end of the junction does not agree with germline; a read error may underlie this. The CDR3 sequence: CAISPLAGGPGEQFF. The DNA for the CDR3 is TGTGCCATCAGCCCATTAGCGGGAGGGCCGGGTGAGCAGTTCTTT. The rearrangement links TRBV3-1 to TRBJ2-1, with 11 bases matching TRBD2. CDR1 and CDR2 (germline): LGHDT, YNNKEL (reference sequence). The CDR3 spans 15 residues.

As to this clonotype: At one boundary the junction diverges from the germline segment, which might be a read error. The chain recombines TRBV5-6 with TRBJ1-1, with a weak D call TRBD1 (5 bases). Germline CDR1 and CDR2: SGHDT and YYEEEE. This CDR3 region has 15 residues. This chain's CDR3 is CASSASTAVGHSASF. The CDR3 DNA is TGTGCCAGCAGCGCCTCGACAGCCGTTGGTCACTCAGCTTCCTTT. Variable domain in full (rest from reference TRBV5-6 and TRBJ1-1): DAGVTQSPTHLIKTRGQQVTLRCSPKSGHDTVSWYQQALGQGPQFIFQYYEEEERQRGNFPDRFSGHQFPNYSSELNVNALLLGDSALYLCASSASTAVGHSASFGQGTRLTVV.

Comments on this clonotype: One end of the junction does not line up with germline, which may come from a read error. J is TRBJ2-5 and V is TRBV11-2, with D perhaps TRBD2 (5 bases). The CDR3 totals 15 residues. In germline, CDR1 is SGHAT, CDR2 FQNNGV. The CDR3 DNA reads as TGTGCCAGCAGCCCCGTCGGGGTAATCCCAGAGACTCAGTACTTC. It codes for CASSPVGVIPETQYF.

With regard to this clonotype: The final CDR3 position lacks the conserved phenylalanine or tryptophan, pointing to a likely read error. The CDR3 DNA sequence: TGTACCATCGAAAAGGGGGAACAGGGGTTCGAGCAGTACTTG. It yields the protein CTIEKGEQGFEQYL. This chain connects TRBV10-3 to TRBJ2-7; TRBD1 aligns across 7 bases. Germline V gene sequence: CDR1 ENHRY, CDR2 SYGVKD. This CDR3 spans 14 amino acids.

Points on this clonotype: The junction shows a germline mismatch at one end, possibly a read error. The chain combines TRBV7-2 with TRBJ2-6, with D perhaps being TRBD1 or TRBD2 (5 bases each). The CDR3 contains 18 residues. Germline V gene data show CDR1 as SGHTA and CDR2 as FQGNSA. The CDR3 sequence is CASREGRGLKSGANVMTF. The CDR3 nucleotides read TGTGCCAGCAGGGAAGGTCGGGGCCTCAAATCTGGGGCCAACGTCATGACTTTC.

Note on this clonotype: A single base separates this from a much larger clone, so it may be a read error. The chain joins TRBV18 to TRBJ2-3, with D uncertain. V lost 3 bases, J lost 4 bases, and 14 bases lay in between. The germline V gene encodes CDR1 KGHSH and CDR2 LQKENI. The CDR3 is made up of 15 amino acids. The CDR3: CASSPDMSPADTQYF. In DNA form, the CDR3 reads TGTGCCAGCTCACCTGATATGAGTCCCGCAGATACGCAGTATTTT.

Notes on this clonotype: The junction departs from germline at one end; a sequencing error may be responsible. V usage is TRBV29-1 and J usage is TRBJ2-3; 7 bases are shared with TRBD1. This CDR3 is built from 14 residues. CDR1 SQVTM and CDR2 ANQGSEA come from the germline V gene. The CDR3 loop reads CGVSGTVASDTQYF. CDR3 coding DNA: TGCGGCGTTTCCGGGACAGTGGCGTCAGATACCCAATATTTT.